The clone carrying this TCR beta chain was detected many times. These data belong to a study of patients with pleural tuberculosis. TCRdb itself ran the reads through MiXCR, one entry per CDR3 protein. The sample yields about 50,000 distinct CDR3 sequences, 5.5% to 8% seen once. V shed 5 bases, J shed 5 bases, and the junction held 16 bases outside the gene matches. Germline CDR1 DFQATT, CDR2 SNEGSKA (reference sequence). The CDR3 length is 16 residues. The V call is TRBV20-1, the J call TRBJ2-3; 7 bases agree with TRBD2. This receptor was taken from a human donor with pleural tuberculosis. The DNA of the CDR3 is TGCAGTGCTCAGGGCCAGACGCGGGAGTGGATAGATACGCAGTATTTT. Amino acids: CSAQGQTREWIDTQYF.